This T cell receptor beta chain derives from a study of Graves' ophthalmopathy and Graves' hyperthyroidism (dated 2018 in TCRdb). General notes on the study: Peripheral blood was collected before any treatment was given, at the time of initial diagnosis. In total, 135 blood samples were TCR-sequenced: approximately 40 ophthalmopathy, under 85 hyperthyroidism and some 17 hyperthyroidism-to-ophthalmopathy patients. After sampling, hyperthyroidism patients received methimazole starting at 30 mg daily, and ophthalmopathy patients received high-dose intravenous methylprednisolone. An independent validation cohort was composed of some 19 hyperthyroidism patients and 17 patients who later progressed from hyperthyroidism to ophthalmopathy. To explore V-J signatures that distinguish ophthalmopathy from hyperthyroidism, a discovery set of about 99 patients was enrolled, made up of 40 to 45 with ophthalmopathy and under 65 with stable hyperthyroidism. T-cell repertoires of thyroid tissue and blood were compared in a handful of hyperthyroidism patients. The 95 to 100 discovery patients were randomly divided into training and test sets at a 7:3 ratio. The study used TCR beta repertoire signatures to distinguish Graves' ophthalmopathy from Graves' hyperthyroidism and to predict progression to ophthalmopathy. Broad study findings and their caveats: Most expanded thyroid clonotypes with frequency above 0.001 were also detected in blood, suggesting blood repertoires may reflect the thyroid immune response. No statistical method was used to set the sample size in advance, and the investigators knew which group each participant was assigned to. In validation, the model predicted ophthalmopathy progression with about 70% sensitivity and around 72% specificity; some 13 predicted patients were CT-confirmed with GO in a median of 6.5 months. Ophthalmopathy was separated from stable hyperthyroidism by the 13-signature model with 85% to 90% sensitivity and roughly 82% specificity in cross-validation and with 80%/75% in the test set.

The ophthalmopathy patients had moderately to severely active disease, with a Clinical Activity Score of 3 or higher, a NOSPECS grade of 4 or higher, and a disease duration of less than 3 months. Patients with other autoimmune diseases, uncontrolled infections, pregnancy or lactation were excluded from the study. Clinical symptoms, serum thyroxine, TRAb, thyroid ultrasound and orbital computed tomography formed the basis of the diagnosis. Ficoll-Paque density gradient centrifugation was used to isolate PBMCs from about 9.4 ml of fresh peripheral blood. Trizol reagent was used to extract the total RNA, and its quality was then checked on an Agilent 2100 Bioanalyzer. For repertoire sequencing, the TCR beta CDR3 regions were amplified from RNA transcripts. The first round was an RT-PCR using HTBI primers with the Qiagen OneStep RT-PCR kit, and this first round was followed by a second-round multiplex PCR, then size selection and purification. The libraries underwent paired-end sequencing with 100 bp reads on an Illumina HiSeq2000. The study's processing was this. SOAPnuke was used for read processing, and reads with adapters, uncalled bases, a mean Phred below 15, or no exact constant-primer or identifier match were discarded. COPE v1.2.5 was used to merge the high-quality paired reads. Each unique nucleotide sequence was treated as a clonotype, and MiTCR v1.1 was used to align the clonotypes to the IMGT TRB V, D and J references. The analysis was limited to V-J combinations with a frequency above 0.0001, which together covered approximately 99% of repertoires. A TCR clonal expansion and chaos score per V-J combination was defined as the ratio of F50 clonal expansion to chaos observed in the TCRdist matrix. Welch's t-statistics and random forest were used to narrow the features down to 10 to 15 V-J combinations, which were then fed into a naive Bayes classifier. Thyroid-blood repertoire similarity was quantified with the Morisita-Horn index. TCRdb handled the public reads itself, with Q25 trimming in fastp and clone calling in MiXCR, and kept productive beta chains. Entries are consolidated by CDR3 protein sequence, retaining the most common genes and DNA. The V and J calls, along with clone size, are taken from TCRdb and not from the paper's own processing. The sample table holds some 390,000 distinct CDR3 sequences, of which around 17% were seen once. The ten biggest clones cover roughly 1.6% of the sample.

This clonotype was seen ten or more times. Its antigen has not been determined. No much larger clone is present one base from it, and per-base qualities are unavailable. Relative to germline, V is 3 bases shorter and J is 0 bases shorter, with 12 bases between their ends. CDR1 and CDR2 (WSHSY, SAAADI) derive from the germline V gene. The CDR3 spans 15 residues, from the cysteine through the phenylalanine. CDR3 DNA only is kept here, 45 bases in frame from base 1. The TCR comes from a woman aged 18-29 years with Graves' ophthalmopathy. Donor details come from another sample of the same person, matched by shared clones. The sample was peripheral blood. Recombination connected TRBV10-2 to TRBJ2-7, with a tentative D gene TRBD1 over 6 matching bases. The base sequence is TGCGCCAGCAGTGATTCCAGGGGCATCTCCTACGAGCAGTACTTC. Translated, this gives CASSDSRGISYEQYF.